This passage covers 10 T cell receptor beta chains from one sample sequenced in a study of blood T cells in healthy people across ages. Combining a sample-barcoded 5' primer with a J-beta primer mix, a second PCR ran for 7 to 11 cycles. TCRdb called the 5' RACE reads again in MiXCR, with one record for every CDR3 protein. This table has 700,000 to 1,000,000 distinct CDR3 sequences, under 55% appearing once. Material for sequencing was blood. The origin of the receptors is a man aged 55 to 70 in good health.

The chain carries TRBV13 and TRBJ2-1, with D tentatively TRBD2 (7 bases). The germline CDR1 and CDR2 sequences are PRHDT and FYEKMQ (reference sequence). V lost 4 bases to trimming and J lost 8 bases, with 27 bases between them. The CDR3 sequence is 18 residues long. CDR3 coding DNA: TGTGCCAGCAGCTCTAGACTGGGGGGGGGGGCGACTGCGTATGAGCAGTTCTTC. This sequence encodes CASSSRLGGGATAYEQFF. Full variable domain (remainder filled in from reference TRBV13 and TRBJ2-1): AAGVIQSPRHLIKEKRETATLKCYPIPRHDTVYWYQQGPGQDPQFLISFYEKMQSDKGSIPDRFSAQQFSDYHSELNMSSLELGDSALYFCASSSRLGGGATAYEQFFGPGTRLTVL.

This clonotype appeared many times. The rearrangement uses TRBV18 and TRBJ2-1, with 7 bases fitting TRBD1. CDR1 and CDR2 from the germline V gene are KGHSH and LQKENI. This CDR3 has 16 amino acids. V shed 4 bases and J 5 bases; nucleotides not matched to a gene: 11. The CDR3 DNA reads TGTGCCAGCTCACTATTACGGGACAGCCAACACAATGAGCAGTTCTTC. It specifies CASSLLRDSQHNEQFF.

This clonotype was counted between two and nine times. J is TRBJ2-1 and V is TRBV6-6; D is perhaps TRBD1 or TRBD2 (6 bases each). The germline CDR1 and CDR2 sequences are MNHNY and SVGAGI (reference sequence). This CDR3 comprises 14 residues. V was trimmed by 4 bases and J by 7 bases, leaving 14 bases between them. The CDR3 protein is CASSSWGARNEQFF. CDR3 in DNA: TGTGCCAGCAGTTCTTGGGGGGCGAGAAATGAGCAGTTCTTC.

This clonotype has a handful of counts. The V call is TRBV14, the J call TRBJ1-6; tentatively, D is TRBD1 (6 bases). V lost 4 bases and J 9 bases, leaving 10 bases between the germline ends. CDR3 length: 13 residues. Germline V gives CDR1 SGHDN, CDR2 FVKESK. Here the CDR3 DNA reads TGTGCCAGCAGCCGTACGGACAGTTCACCCCTCCACTTT. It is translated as CASSRTDSSPLHF.

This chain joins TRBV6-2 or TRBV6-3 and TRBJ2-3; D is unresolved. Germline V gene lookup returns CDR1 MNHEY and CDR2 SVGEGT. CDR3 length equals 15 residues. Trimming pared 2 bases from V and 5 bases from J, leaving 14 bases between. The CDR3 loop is CASSYRGDGGDTQYF. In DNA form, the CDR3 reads TGTGCCAGCAGTTACCGTGGGGATGGTGGAGATACGCAGTATTTT.

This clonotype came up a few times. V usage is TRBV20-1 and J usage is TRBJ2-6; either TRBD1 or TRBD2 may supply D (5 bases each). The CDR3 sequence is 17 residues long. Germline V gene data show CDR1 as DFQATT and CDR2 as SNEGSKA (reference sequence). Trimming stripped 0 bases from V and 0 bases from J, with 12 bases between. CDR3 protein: CSARDLGRSSGANVLTF. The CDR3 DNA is TGCAGTGCTAGAGATTTGGGACGGAGCTCTGGGGCCAACGTCCTGACTTTC.

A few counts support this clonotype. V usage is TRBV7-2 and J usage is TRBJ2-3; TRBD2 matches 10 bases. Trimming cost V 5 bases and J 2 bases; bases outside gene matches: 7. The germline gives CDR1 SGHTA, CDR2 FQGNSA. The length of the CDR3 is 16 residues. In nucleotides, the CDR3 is TGTGCCAGCAGCCCTTTGGGACTAGCGAACACAGATACGCAGTATTTT. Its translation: CASSPLGLANTDTQYF.

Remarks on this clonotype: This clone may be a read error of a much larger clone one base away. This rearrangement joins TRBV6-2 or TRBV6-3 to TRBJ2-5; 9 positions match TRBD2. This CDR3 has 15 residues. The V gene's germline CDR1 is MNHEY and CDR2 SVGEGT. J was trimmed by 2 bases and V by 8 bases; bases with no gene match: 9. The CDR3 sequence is CASGSSGATQETQYF. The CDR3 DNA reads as TGTGCCAGCGGGTCTAGCGGGGCAACTCAAGAGACCCAGTACTTC.

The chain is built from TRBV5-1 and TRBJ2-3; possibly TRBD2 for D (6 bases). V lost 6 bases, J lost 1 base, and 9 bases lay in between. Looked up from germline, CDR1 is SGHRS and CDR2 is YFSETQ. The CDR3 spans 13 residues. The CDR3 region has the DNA TGCGCCAGCAAGGCTAGCGGCACAGATACGCAGTATTTT. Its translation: CASKASGTDTQYF.

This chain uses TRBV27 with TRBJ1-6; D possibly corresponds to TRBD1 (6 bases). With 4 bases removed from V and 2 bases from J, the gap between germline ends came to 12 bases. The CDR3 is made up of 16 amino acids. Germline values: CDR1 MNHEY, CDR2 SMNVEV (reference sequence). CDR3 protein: CASSSTQGPYNSPLHF. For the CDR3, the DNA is TGTGCCAGCAGTTCAACACAGGGCCCCTATAATTCACCCCTCCACTTT.